The clone carrying this T cell receptor beta chain has ten or more counts. No antigen is known for it. Exclusion of a patient resulted from uncontrolled infection, other autoimmune disease, pregnancy or lactation. These data come from a study of T cells in Graves' hyperthyroidism and ophthalmopathy. Germline CDR1 KGHDR, CDR2 SFDVKD. Deletions cut 1 base from V and 6 bases from J, with 11 bases between. The CDR3 has 15 amino acids. Overall study findings and caveats: Most thyroid clonotypes that were expanded above 0.001 also turned up in blood.

Researchers took RNA transcripts and amplified the TCR beta CDR3 regions from them. Carried out on the TCR CDR3, a first-round RT-PCR used the HTBI primer set. Using its own MiXCR run on the multiplex PCR reads, TCRdb lists one record per CDR3 protein. The table includes about 480,000 distinct CDR3 sequences, around 15% detected once. The chain combines TRBV24-1 with TRBJ2-2; perhaps TRBD1 as D (6 bases). This TCR was sampled from a young woman with Graves' hyperthyroidism. The sample taken for sequencing was blood. The CDR3 DNA is TGTGCCACCAGTGATTTACAGGGTACTGCCGGGGAGCTGTTTTTT. This gives the protein CATSDLQGTAGELFF.